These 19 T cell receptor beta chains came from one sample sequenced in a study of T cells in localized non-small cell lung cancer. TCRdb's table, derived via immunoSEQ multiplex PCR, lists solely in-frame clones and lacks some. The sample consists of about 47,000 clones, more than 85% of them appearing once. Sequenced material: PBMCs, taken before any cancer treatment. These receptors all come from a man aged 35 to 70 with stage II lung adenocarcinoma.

CDR3 sequence reads: CSVEDPGRRNTEAFF. In DNA, the CDR3 is TGCAGCGTTGAAGATCCGGGACGGCGGAACACTGAAGCTTTCTTT. The J gene is TRBJ1-1, the V gene TRBV29-1; a possible D gene is TRBD1 (5 bases). V was pared by 0 bases and J by 1 base, with 12 bases between. The CDR3 is 15 amino acids. Looked up from germline, CDR1 is SQVTM and CDR2 is ANQGSEA.

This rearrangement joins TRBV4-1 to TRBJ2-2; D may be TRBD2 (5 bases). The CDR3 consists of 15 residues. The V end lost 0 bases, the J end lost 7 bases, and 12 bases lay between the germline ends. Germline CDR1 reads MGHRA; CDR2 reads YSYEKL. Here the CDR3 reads CASSQDPGGGGELFF. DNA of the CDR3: TGCGCCAGCAGCCAAGATCCTGGAGGTGGCGGGGAGCTGTTTTTT.

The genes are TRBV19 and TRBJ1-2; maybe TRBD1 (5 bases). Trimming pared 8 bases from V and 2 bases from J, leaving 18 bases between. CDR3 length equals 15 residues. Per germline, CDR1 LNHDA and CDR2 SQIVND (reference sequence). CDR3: CASGEWGRRNYGYTF. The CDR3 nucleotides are TGTGCCAGTGGAGAATGGGGACGGAGAAACTATGGCTACACCTTC.

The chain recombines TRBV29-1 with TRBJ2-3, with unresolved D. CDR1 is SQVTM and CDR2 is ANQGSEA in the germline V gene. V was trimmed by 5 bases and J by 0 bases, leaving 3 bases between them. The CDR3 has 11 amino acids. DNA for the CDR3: TGCAGCGTTCGTAGCACAGATACGCAGTATTTT. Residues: CSVRSTDTQYF.

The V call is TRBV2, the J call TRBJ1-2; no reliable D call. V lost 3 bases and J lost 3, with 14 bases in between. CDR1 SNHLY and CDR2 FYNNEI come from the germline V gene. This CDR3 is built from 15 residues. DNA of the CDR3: TGTGCCAGCAGTGACCTGCCCCAAGAGGACTATGGCTACACCTTC. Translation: CASSDLPQEDYGYTF.

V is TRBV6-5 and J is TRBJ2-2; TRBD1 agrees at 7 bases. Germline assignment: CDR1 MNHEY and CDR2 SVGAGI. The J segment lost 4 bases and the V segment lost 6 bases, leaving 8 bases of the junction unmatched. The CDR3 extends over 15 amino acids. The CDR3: CASRGQGQLTGELFF. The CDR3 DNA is TGTGCCAGCAGAGGCCAGGGACAGCTCACCGGGGAGCTGTTTTTT.

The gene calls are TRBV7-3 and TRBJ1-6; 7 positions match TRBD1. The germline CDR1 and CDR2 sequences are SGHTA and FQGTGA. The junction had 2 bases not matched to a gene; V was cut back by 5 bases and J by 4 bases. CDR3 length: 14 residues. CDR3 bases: TGTGCCAGCAGCGTGACAGGGTATAATTCACCCCTCCACTTT. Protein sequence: CASSVTGYNSPLHF.

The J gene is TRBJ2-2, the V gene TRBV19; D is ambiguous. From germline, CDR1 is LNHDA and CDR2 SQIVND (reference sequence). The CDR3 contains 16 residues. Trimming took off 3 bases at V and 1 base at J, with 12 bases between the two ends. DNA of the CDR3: TGTGCCAGTAGTATCGTGGGTATCGGGAACACCGGGGAGCTGTTTTTT. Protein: CASSIVGIGNTGELFF.

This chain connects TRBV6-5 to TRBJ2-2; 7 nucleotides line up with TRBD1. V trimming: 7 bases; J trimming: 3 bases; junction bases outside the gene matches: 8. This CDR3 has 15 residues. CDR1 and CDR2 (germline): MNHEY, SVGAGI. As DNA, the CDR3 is TGTGCCAGCACCCGAGACAGGGACCACACCGGGGAGCTGTTTTTT. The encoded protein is CASTRDRDHTGELFF.

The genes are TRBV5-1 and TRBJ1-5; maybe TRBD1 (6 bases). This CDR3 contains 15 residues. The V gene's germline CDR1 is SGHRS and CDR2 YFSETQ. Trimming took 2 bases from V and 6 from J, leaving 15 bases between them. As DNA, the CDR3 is TGCGCCAGCAGCTTAGAGGGGGGCAGGAGTCAGCCCCAGCATTTT. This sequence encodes CASSLEGGRSQPQHF.

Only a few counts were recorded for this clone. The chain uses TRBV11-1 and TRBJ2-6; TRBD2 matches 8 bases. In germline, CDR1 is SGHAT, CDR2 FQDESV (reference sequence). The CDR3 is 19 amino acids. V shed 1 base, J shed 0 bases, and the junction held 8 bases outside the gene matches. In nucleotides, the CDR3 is TGTGCCAGCAGCTTAGATAAGGCGGGGGGCCTCTCTGGGGCCAACGTCCTGACTTTC. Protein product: CASSLDKAGGLSGANVLTF.

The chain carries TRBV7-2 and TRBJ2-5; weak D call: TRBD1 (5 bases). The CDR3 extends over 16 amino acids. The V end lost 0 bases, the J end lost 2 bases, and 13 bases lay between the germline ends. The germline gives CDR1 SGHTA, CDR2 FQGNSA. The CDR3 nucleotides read TGTGCCAGCAGCTTAGCGCAGGGTCCTTCACAAGAGACCCAGTACTTC. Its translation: CASSLAQGPSQETQYF. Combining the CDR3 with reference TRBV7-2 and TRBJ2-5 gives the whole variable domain GAGVSQSPSNKVTEKGKDVELRCDPISGHTALYWYRQSLGQGLEFLIYFQGNSAPDKSGLPSDRFSAERTGGSVSTLTIQRTQQEDSAVYLCASSLAQGPSQETQYFGPGTRLLVL.

CDR3 nucleotide sequence: TGTGCCAGCAGTGAAGTCCCCACCGACAGGGCCTTCACCGGGGAGCTGTTTTTT. The encoded protein is CASSEVPTDRAFTGELFF. The chain joins TRBV2 to TRBJ2-2, with 7 bases that match TRBD1. Looked up from germline, CDR1 is SNHLY and CDR2 is FYNNEI. After removal of 1 base from V and 4 bases from J, the junction contained 12 bases not matched to a gene. This CDR3 contains 18 residues. The entire variable domain, with the rest obtained from reference TRBV2 and TRBJ2-2, is as follows: EPEVTQTPSHQVTQMGQEVILRCVPISNHLYFYWYRQILGQKVEFLVSFYNNEISEKSEIFDDQFSVERPDGSNFTLKIRSTKLEDSAMYFCASSEVPTDRAFTGELFFGEGSRLTVL.

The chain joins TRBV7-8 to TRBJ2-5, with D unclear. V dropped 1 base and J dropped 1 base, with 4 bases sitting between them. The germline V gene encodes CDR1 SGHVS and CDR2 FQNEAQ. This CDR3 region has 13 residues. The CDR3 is CASSLVVQETQYF. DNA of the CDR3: TGTGCCAGCAGCTTAGTAGTCCAAGAGACCCAGTACTTC.

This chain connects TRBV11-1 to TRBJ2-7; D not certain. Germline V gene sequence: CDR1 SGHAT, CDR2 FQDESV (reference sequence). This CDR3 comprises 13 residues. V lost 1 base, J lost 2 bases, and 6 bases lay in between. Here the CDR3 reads CASSLGGTYEQYV. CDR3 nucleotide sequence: TGTGCCAGCAGCTTAGGCGGCACCTACGAGCAGTACGTC.

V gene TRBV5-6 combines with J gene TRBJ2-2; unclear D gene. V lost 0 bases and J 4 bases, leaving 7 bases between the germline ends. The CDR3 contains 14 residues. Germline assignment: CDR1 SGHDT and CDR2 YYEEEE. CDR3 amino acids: CASSLERLTGELFF. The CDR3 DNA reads TGTGCCAGCAGCTTGGAACGGCTCACCGGGGAGCTGTTTTTT.

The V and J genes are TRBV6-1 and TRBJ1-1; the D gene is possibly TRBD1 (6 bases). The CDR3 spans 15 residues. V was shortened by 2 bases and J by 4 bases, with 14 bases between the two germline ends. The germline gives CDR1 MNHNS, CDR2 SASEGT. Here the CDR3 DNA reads TGTGCCAGCAGTGAAATGGTCAACAGGGCCACTGAAGCTTTCTTT. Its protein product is CASSEMVNRATEAFF.

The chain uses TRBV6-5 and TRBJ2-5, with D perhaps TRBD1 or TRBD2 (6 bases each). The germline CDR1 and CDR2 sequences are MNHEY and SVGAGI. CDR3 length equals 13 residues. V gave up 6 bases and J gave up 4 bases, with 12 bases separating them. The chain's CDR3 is CASSLGGGETQYF. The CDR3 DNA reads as TGTGCCAGCAGCCTCGGGGGCGGAGAGACCCAGTACTTC.

This CDR3 is CSVATERTDTQYF. The CDR3 DNA follows: TGCAGCGTCGCCACGGAGCGCACAGATACGCAGTATTTT. The chain couples TRBV29-1 to TRBJ2-3; D unclear. CDR1 and CDR2 from the germline V gene are SQVTM and ANQGSEA. CDR3 length: 13 amino acids. Deletions cut 6 bases from V and 1 base from J, with 11 bases between.